These 12 T cell receptor beta chains originate from one sample sequenced in a study of cytomegalovirus exposure and HLA in healthy donors. Sequencing used immunoSEQ multiplex PCR; TCRdb keeps in-frame clones, though not all of them. The repertoire consists of about 330,000 clones, with more than 80% occurring once and the leading ten covering 0.75% to 0.85%. The specimen was PBMCs. Source of these receptors: a young woman in good health and CMV-seronegative.

This sequence joins TRBV6-1 and TRBJ1-5; a possible D gene is TRBD1 (5 bases). The V and J ends lost 1 base and 3 bases respectively, with 13 bases between them. The CDR3 length is 16 residues. Germline V gene lookup returns CDR1 MNHNS and CDR2 SASEGT. Here the CDR3 DNA reads TGTGCCAGCAGTGAAGTAGGGGCAGGGAACAATCAGCCCCAGCATTTT. Amino acid sequence: CASSEVGAGNNQPQHF.

The gene calls are TRBV6-5 and TRBJ2-3, with D hard to call. The V and J ends lost 2 bases and 1 base respectively, with 4 bases between them. Germline assignment: CDR1 MNHEY and CDR2 SVGAGI. This CDR3 has 13 amino acids. The CDR3 region has the DNA TGTGCCAGCAGTTACCTAGGCACAGATACGCAGTATTTT. This encodes CASSYLGTDTQYF.

The CDR3 sequence is CASGSGPPYEQYF. In DNA form, the CDR3 reads TGTGCCAGTGGATCAGGGCCCCCCTACGAGCAGTACTTC. The chain recombines TRBV19 with TRBJ2-7, with TRBD1 as a possible D gene (5 bases). Trimming took off 8 bases at V and 2 bases at J, with 13 bases between the two ends. This CDR3 has 13 amino acids. From germline, CDR1 is LNHDA and CDR2 SQIVND (reference sequence).

V gene TRBV18 combines with J gene TRBJ2-7; TRBD1 matches at 11 bases. From germline, CDR1 is KGHSH and CDR2 LQKENI. The ends lost 6 bases at V and 0 bases at J; junction bases unmatched: 4. The CDR3 is 15 residues long. CDR3 nucleotide sequence: TGTGCCAGCTCCGAGGGGACAGGGGGCTCCTACGAGCAGTACTTC. The encoded protein is CASSEGTGGSYEQYF.

The chain is built from TRBV4-2 and TRBJ1-3, with D hard to call. Trimming took 4 bases from V and 0 from J, leaving 13 bases between them. CDR1 and CDR2 from the germline V gene are LGHNA and YNFKEQ. This CDR3 is built from 16 residues. In DNA, the CDR3 is TGTGCCAGCAGCCCCCTAGCTACAGCCTCTGGAAACACCATATATTTT. It translates to CASSPLATASGNTIYF.

The CDR3 spells CASSQDRQLNTEAFF. CDR3 nucleotides: TGCGCCAGCAGCCAAGACAGACAGCTCAACACTGAAGCTTTCTTT. The V call is TRBV4-3, the J call TRBJ1-1, with a possible D match to TRBD1 (5 bases). The V end lost 0 bases, the J end lost 2 bases, and 10 bases lay between the germline ends. The germline CDR1 and CDR2 sequences are LGHNA and YSLEER. The CDR3 runs to 15 residues.

The gene calls are TRBV5-1 and TRBJ1-5, with 7 nucleotides matching TRBD1. The germline CDR1 and CDR2 sequences are SGHRS and YFSETQ. V shed 3 bases and J 6 bases; nucleotides not matched to a gene: 3. The CDR3 has 13 residues. The CDR3 nucleotides read TGCGCCAGCAGCTCGACAGGGAGTCAGCCCCAGCATTTT. This translates into CASSSTGSQPQHF.

The rearrangement uses TRBV29-1 and TRBJ2-7; a possible D gene is TRBD1 (6 bases). The CDR3 runs 14 residues. The germline CDR1 and CDR2 sequences are SQVTM and ANQGSEA. V gave up 6 bases and J gave up 2 bases, with 17 bases separating them. CDR3 sequence (DNA): TGCAGCGTCGCAGACAGGACTGGCGCCTACGAGCAGTACTTC. Protein product: CSVADRTGAYEQYF.

The chain links TRBV10-3 to TRBJ1-2, with 8 bases matching TRBD1. V shed 4 bases and J 5 bases; nucleotides not matched to a gene: 6. Germline lookup yields CDR1 ENHRY and CDR2 SYGVKD. The CDR3 has 14 amino acids. The DNA for the CDR3 is TGTGCCATCAGTGCGGACAGGGAAGTGTATGGCTACACCTTC. Amino acids: CAISADREVYGYTF.

This clone was found once. V gene TRBV10-3 combines with J gene TRBJ2-3; 7 bases map to TRBD2. Losses at the gene ends were 7 bases for V and 7 bases for J; bases not matched to a gene: 14. Per the germline V gene, CDR1 is ENHRY and CDR2 is SYGVKD. CDR3 length: 15 amino acids. The CDR3 sequence is CAINLSGGSIHTQYF. CDR3 nucleotides: TGTGCCATCAACCTTAGTGGCGGGAGTATACATACGCAGTATTTT.

The chain employs TRBV7-9 and TRBJ1-2, with 10 nucleotides matching TRBD1. Germline V lookup: CDR1 SEHNR, CDR2 FQNEAQ (reference sequence). The CDR3 sequence is 15 residues long. After removal of 3 bases from V and 4 bases from J, the junction contained 5 bases not matched to a gene. The CDR3 here is CASSLTGGAGYGYTF. The CDR3 coding sequence is TGTGCCAGCAGCTTGACAGGGGGCGCTGGCTATGGCTACACCTTC.

The V gene is TRBV30, the J gene TRBJ2-5; D call uncertain. From germline, CDR1 is GTSNPN and CDR2 SVGIG (reference sequence). This CDR3 spans 13 amino acids. V lost 2 bases and J lost 4, with 11 bases in between. Written as DNA, the CDR3 is TGTGCCTGGAGTCCGGGTGTGGGAGAGACCCAGTACTTC. Protein sequence: CAWSPGVGETQYF.